The 6 T cell receptor beta chains presented below share a single source sample, sequenced in a study of T cells after yellow fever vaccination. MiXCR, applied by TCRdb to the 5' RACE reads, yields one record per CDR3 protein. The sample has under 700,000 distinct CDR3 sequences, about 17% seen once. Sequencing used PBMCs, obtained 5 days after the first yellow fever vaccination. The source of these receptors is a man younger than 30 who received the YFV17D yellow fever vaccine.

The chain links TRBV4-1 to TRBJ2-1, with TRBD1 identical over 7 bases. The germline CDR1 and CDR2 sequences are MGHRA and YSYEKL. The V segment lost 6 bases and the J segment 2 bases; nucleotides outside the gene matches: 7. The CDR3 runs 15 residues. The chain's CDR3 is CASRGWDRTYNEQFF. In nucleotides, the CDR3 is TGCGCCAGCAGGGGGTGGGACAGAACCTACAATGAGCAGTTCTTC.

The chain joins TRBV29-1 to TRBJ2-3; no firm D call. The CDR3 contains 12 residues. Between the trimmed V and J ends, which lost 2 bases and 11 bases, there was a span of 14 bases. Germline V gene lookup returns CDR1 SQVTM and CDR2 ANQGSEA. CDR3 DNA sequence: TGCAGCGTTGAACGGAGTTTGGTTGAGCAGTATTTT. Amino acids: CSVERSLVEQYF.

V and J are TRBV6-5 and TRBJ2-7; 13 bases align to TRBD2. V lost 1 base to trimming and J lost 3 bases; unmatched junction nucleotides: 6. Germline CDR1 is MNHEY and CDR2 is SVGAGI. The CDR3 is 17 amino acids. The CDR3 sequence: CASSYFRTSGGFYEQYF. In DNA form, the CDR3 reads TGTGCCAGCAGTTACTTCAGGACTAGCGGGGGATTCTACGAGCAGTACTTC.

In this sample, this clonotype turned up a few times. The chain is built from TRBV12-3 or TRBV12-4 and TRBJ1-1; a weak D match, TRBD1 (5 bases). There are 14 residues in the CDR3. V lost 5 bases, J lost 4 bases, and 14 bases lay in between. The CDR3 sequence is CASSLAGGITEAFF. Written as DNA, the CDR3 is TGTGCCAGCAGTCTGGCGGGGGGAATCACTGAAGCTTTCTTT.

The chain uses TRBV4-1 and TRBJ1-6; D may be TRBD1 (5 bases). CDR3 length: 15 amino acids. Germline V gene lookup returns CDR1 MGHRA and CDR2 YSYEKL. Between the trimmed V and J ends, which lost 6 bases and 5 bases, there was a span of 14 bases. The CDR3 region is CASRSGAVNNSPLHF. The CDR3 nucleotides are TGCGCCAGCAGGTCCGGGGCTGTAAATAATTCACCCCTCCACTTT.

The rearrangement joins TRBV12-3 or TRBV12-4 to TRBJ2-1, with 9 bases lining up with TRBD2. The CDR3 loop spans 16 amino acids. The junction had 10 bases not matched to a gene; V was cut back by 6 bases and J by 4 bases. DNA of the CDR3: TGTGCCAGCAGCCTATTTAAAGCGGGGGGATACAATGAGCAGTTCTTC. Amino acid sequence: CASSLFKAGGYNEQFF.